This record covers a single T cell receptor beta chain. Its specificity is not known. The data originate from a study of CXCR3-negative and CXCR3-positive naive CD8 T cells. Study-wide background: The TRB read total, about 135 million, broke down to about 1.5 +/- 0.3 million reads per library.

Naive cells were sorted as CD45RO-, CCR7+, CD27+ and CD95-. Study-level results: Expression of CXCR3 was partially reduced after cryopreservation, and fresh PBMCs were used in most assays. Comparably high diversity marked both naive subsets, whereas memory CD8+ cells had much lower diversity. CXCR3-expressing naive cells carried TRB CDR3s more hydrophobic than those of CXCR3-negative naive cells.

With UMI labels, 5' RACE was used to prepare the TRB cDNA libraries. One entry per CDR3 protein, without DNA, is what TCRdb gives after re-calling the 5' RACE reads. The sample has roughly 99,000 distinct CDR3 sequences; the top ten hold 0.9% to 1.2%. The specimen sequenced was naive CXCR3+ CD8+ T cells from blood. Documented subset: CD45RO-CCR7+CD27+CD95- naive CD8+ T cells expressing CXCR3 (TNR3+). The sequence derives from a human donor in good health. Some clones in this sample may be carry-over from other donors' samples.

CDR3 loop: CASSQPTGTSYEQYF. This rearrangement joins TRBV7-9 to TRBJ2-7; as DNA is missing, the TRBD1 call by TCRdb cannot be tested. Germline CDR1 reads SEHNR; CDR2 reads FQNEAQ (reference sequence). The CDR3 loop spans 15 amino acids. The variable domain in full, completed from reference TRBV7-9 and TRBJ2-7, reads DTGVSQNPRHKITKRGQNVTFRCDPISEHNRLYWYRQTLGQGPEFLTYFQNEAQLEKSRLLSDRFSAERPKGSFSTLEIQRTEQGDSAMYLCASSQPTGTSYEQYFGPGTRLTVT.